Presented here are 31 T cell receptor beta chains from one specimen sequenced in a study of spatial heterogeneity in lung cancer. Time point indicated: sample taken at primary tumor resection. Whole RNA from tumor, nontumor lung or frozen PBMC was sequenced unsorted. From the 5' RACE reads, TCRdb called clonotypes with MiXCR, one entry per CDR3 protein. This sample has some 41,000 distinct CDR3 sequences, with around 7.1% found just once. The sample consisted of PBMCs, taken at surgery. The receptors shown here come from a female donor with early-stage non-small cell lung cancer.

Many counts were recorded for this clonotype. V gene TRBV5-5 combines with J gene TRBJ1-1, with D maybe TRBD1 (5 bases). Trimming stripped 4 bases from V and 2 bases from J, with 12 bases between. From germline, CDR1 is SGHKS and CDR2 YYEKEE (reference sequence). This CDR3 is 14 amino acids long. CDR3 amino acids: CASSRGDVNTEAFF. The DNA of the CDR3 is TGTGCCAGCAGCAGAGGGGATGTTAACACTGAAGCTTTCTTT.

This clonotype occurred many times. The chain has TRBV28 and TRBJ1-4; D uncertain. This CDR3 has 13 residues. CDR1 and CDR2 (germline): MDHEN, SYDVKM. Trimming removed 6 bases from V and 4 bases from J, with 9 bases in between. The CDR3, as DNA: TGTGCCAGCAGAGGCAGAGATAATGAAAAACTGTTTTTT. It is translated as CASRGRDNEKLFF.

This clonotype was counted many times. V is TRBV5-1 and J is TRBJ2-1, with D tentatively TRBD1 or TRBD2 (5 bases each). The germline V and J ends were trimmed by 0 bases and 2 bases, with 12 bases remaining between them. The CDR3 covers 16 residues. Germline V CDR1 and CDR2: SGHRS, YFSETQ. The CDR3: CASSLVAGTAYNEQFF. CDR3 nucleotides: TGCGCCAGCAGCTTGGTTGCCGGGACCGCCTACAATGAGCAGTTCTTC.

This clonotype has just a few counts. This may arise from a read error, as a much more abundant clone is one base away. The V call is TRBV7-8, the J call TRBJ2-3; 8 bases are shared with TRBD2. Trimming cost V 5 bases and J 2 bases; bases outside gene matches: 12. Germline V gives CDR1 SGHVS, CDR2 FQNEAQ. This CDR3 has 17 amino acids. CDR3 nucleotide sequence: TGTGCCAGCAGCCCCAGGGCCGGCGGGGGGTTCACAGATACGCAGTATTTT. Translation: CASSPRAGGGFTDTQYF. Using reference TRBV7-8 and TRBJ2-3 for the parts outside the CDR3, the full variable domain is GAGVSQSPRYKVAKRGQDVALRCDPISGHVSLFWYQQALGQGPEFLTYFQNEAQLDKSGLPSDRFFAERPEGSVSTLKIQRTQQEDSAVYLCASSPRAGGGFTDTQYFGPGTRLTVL.

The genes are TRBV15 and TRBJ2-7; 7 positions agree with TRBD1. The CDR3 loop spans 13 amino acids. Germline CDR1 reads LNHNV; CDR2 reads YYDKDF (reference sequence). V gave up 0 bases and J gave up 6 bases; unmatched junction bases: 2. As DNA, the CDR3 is TGTGCCACCAGCAGAGATACAGGGGCCGAGCAGTACTTC. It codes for CATSRDTGAEQYF.

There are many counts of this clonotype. CDR3 DNA sequence: TGTGCCAGCAGTCACGACAGGGGGGCCTACAATGAGCAGTTCTTC. Encoded protein: CASSHDRGAYNEQFF. The chain combines TRBV6-2 or TRBV6-3 with TRBJ2-1, with TRBD1 matching 9 bases. Germline V gives CDR1 MNHEY, CDR2 SVGEGT. V was pared by 5 bases and J by 2 bases, with 4 bases of the junction left unmatched. The CDR3 loop spans 15 amino acids.

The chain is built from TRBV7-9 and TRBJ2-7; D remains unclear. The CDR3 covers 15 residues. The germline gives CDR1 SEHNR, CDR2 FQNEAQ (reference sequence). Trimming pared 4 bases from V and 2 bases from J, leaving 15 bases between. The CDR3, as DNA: TGTGCCAGCAGCTCCTCCAGCCCCTTCGCCTACGAGCAGTACTTC. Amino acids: CASSSSSPFAYEQYF.

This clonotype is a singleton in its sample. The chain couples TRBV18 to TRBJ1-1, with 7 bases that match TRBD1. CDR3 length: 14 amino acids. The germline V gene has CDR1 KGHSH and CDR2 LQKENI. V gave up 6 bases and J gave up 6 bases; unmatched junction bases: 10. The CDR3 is CASSLGQVEAEAFF. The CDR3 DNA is TGTGCCAGCTCTTTAGGACAGGTGGAAGCTGAAGCTTTCTTT.

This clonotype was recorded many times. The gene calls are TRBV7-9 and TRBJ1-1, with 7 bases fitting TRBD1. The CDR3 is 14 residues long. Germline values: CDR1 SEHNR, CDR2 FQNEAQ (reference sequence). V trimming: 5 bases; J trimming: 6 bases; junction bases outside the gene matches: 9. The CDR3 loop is CASSPSGQASEAFF. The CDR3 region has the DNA TGTGCCAGCAGCCCAAGCGGACAGGCGTCTGAAGCTTTCTTT.

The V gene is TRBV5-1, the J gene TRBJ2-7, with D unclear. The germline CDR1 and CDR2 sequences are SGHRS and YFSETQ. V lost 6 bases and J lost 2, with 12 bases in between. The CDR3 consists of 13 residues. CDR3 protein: CASTSDSPYEQYF. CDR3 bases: TGCGCCAGCACCTCGGATAGCCCCTACGAGCAGTACTTC.

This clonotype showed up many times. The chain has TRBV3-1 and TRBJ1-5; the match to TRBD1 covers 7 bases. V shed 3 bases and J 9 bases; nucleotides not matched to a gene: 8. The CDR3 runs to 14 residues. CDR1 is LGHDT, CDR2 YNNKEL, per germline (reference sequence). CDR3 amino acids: CASSQGQNSLPQHF. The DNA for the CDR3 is TGTGCCAGCAGCCAGGGACAGAACTCTTTGCCCCAGCATTTT.

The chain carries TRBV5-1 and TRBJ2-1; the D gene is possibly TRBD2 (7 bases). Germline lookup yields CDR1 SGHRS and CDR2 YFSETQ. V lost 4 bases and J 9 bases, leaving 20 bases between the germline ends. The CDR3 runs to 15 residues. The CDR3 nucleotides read TGCGCCAGCAGCCGGGACCCGGGGGGCCAGAGTGAGCAGTTCTTC. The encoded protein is CASSRDPGGQSEQFF. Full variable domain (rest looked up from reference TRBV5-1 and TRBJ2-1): KAGVTQTPRYLIKTRGQQVTLSCSPISGHRSVSWYQQTPGQGLQFLFEYFSETQRNKGNFPGRFSGRQFSNSRSEMNVSTLELGDSALYLCASSRDPGGQSEQFFGPGTRLTVL.

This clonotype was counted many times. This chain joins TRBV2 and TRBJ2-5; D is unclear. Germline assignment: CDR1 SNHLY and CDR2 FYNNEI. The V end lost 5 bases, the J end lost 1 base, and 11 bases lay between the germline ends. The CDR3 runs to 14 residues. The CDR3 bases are TGTGCCAGCAGTCTTGACACGGGCCAAGAGACCCAGTACTTC. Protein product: CASSLDTGQETQYF.

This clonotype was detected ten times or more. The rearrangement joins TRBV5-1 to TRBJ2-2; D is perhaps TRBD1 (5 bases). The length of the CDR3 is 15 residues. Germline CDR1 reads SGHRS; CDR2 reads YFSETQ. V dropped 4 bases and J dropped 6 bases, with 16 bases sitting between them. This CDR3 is CASSPRNAQAGELFF. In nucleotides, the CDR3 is TGCGCCAGCAGCCCCCGGAACGCACAGGCCGGGGAGCTGTTTTTT.

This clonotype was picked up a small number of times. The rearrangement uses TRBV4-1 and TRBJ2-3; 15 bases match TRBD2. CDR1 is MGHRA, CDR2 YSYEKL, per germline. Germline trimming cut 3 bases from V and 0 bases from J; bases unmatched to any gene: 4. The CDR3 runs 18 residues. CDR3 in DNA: TGCGCCAGCAGCCACCCCGGGACTAGCGGGGGGAGCACAGATACGCAGTATTTT. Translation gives CASSHPGTSGGSTDTQYF.

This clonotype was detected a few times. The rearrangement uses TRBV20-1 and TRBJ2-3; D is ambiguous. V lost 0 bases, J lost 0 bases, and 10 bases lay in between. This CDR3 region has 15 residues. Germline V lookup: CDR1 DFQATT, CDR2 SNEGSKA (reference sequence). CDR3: CSARDVQRSTDTQYF. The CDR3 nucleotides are TGCAGTGCTAGAGATGTCCAGCGTAGCACAGATACGCAGTATTTT.

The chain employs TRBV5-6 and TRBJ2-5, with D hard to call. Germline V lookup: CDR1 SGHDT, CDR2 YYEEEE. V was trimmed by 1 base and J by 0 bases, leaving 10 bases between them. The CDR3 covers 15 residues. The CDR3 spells CASSLLFTDQETQYF. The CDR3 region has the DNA TGTGCCAGCAGCTTGTTGTTTACAGACCAAGAGACCCAGTACTTC.

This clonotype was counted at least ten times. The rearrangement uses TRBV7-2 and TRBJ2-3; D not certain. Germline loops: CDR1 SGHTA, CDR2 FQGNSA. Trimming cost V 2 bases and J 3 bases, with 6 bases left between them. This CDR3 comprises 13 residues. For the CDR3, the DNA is TGTGCCAGCAGCTTAAGTATAACAGATACGCAGTATTTT. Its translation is CASSLSITDTQYF.

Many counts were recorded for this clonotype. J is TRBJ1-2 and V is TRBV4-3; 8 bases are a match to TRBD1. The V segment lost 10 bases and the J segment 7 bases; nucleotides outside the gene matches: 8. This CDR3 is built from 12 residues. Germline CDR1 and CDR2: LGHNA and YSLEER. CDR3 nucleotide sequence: TGCGCCAACTCAGGACAGGGAGGTGGCTACACCTTC. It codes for CANSGQGGGYTF.

CDR3 region: CASRRRSSSDTQYF. The CDR3 DNA follows: TGTGCCAGCAGACGTCGGAGTAGCTCAGATACGCAGTATTTT. This sequence joins TRBV6-2 or TRBV6-3 and TRBJ2-3; no clear D. V lost 6 bases and J lost 4, with 14 bases in between. Germline V gene lookup returns CDR1 MNHEY and CDR2 SVGEGT. The CDR3 totals 14 residues.

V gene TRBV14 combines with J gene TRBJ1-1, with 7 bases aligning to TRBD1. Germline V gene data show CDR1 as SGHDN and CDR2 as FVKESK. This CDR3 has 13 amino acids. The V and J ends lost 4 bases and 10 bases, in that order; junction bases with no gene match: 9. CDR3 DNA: TGTGCCAGCAGCCTTACTTCGACAGGGCGAGCTTTCTTT. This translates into CASSLTSTGRAFF.

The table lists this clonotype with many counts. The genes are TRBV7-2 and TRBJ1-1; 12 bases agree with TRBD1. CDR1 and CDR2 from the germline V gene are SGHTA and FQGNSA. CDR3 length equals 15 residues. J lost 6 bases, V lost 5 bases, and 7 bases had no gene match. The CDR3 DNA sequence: TGTGCCAGCAGCCGCGGGACAGGGGGCGGCTCTGAAGCTTTCTTT. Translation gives CASSRGTGGGSEAFF.

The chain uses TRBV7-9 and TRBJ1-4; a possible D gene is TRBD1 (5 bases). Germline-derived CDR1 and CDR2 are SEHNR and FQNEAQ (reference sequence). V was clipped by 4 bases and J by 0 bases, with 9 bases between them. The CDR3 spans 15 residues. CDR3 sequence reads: CASSSQGATNEKLFF. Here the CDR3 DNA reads TGTGCCAGCAGCTCTCAGGGAGCAACTAATGAAAAACTGTTTTTT.

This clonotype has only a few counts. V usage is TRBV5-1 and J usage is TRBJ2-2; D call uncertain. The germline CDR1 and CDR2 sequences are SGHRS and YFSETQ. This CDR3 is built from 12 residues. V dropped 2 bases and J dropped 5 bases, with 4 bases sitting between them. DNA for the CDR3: TGCGCCAGCAGCTTCCAGACCGGGGAGCTGTTTTTT. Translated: CASSFQTGELFF.

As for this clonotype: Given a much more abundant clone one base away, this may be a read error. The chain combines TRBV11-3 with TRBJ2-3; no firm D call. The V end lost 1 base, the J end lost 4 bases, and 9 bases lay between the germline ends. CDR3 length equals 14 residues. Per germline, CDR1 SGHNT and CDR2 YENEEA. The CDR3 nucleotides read TGTGCCAGCAGCTTAGCCGGCCCCGCAGATACGCAGTATTTT. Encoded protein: CASSLAGPADTQYF.

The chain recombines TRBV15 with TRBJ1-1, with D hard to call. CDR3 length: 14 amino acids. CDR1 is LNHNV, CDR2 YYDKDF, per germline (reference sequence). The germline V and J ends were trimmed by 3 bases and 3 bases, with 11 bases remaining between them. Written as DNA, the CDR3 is TGTGCCACCAGCAGCACAGCCCGGGACACTGAAGCTTTCTTT. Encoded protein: CATSSTARDTEAFF.

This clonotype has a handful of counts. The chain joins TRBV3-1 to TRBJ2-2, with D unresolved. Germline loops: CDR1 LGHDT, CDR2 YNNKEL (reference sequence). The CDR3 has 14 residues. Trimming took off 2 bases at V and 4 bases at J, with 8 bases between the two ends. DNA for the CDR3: TGTGCCAGCAGCCAACTCCGGGCCACCGGGGAGCTGTTTTTT. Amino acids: CASSQLRATGELFF.

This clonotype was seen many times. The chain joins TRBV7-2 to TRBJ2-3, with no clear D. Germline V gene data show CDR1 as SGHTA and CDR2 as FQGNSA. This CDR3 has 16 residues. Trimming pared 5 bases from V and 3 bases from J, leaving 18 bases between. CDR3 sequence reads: CASSPASTRSTDTQYF. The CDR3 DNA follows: TGTGCCAGCAGCCCCGCAAGTACCAGAAGTACAGATACGCAGTATTTT. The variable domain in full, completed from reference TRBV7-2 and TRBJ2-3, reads GAGVSQSPSNKVTEKGKDVELRCDPISGHTALYWYRQSLGQGLEFLIYFQGNSAPDKSGLPSDRFSAERTGGSVSTLTIQRTQQEDSAVYLCASSPASTRSTDTQYFGPGTRLTVL.

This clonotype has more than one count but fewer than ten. The CDR3 reads CSAEDRGYTQYF. CDR3 bases: TGCAGTGCCGAGGACAGGGGATATACGCAGTATTTT. J is TRBJ2-3 and V is TRBV20-1; 9 nucleotides agree with TRBD1. Germline V gene lookup returns CDR1 DFQATT and CDR2 SNEGSKA (reference sequence). V trimming: 6 bases; J trimming: 7 bases; junction bases outside the gene matches: 5. The CDR3 length is 12 residues.

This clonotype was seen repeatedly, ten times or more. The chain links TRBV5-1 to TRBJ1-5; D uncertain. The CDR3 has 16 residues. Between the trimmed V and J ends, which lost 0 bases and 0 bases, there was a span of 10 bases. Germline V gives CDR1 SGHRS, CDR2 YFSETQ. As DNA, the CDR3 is TGCGCCAGCAGCTTGGTTTGGGATTATAGCAATCAGCCCCAGCATTTT. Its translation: CASSLVWDYSNQPQHF. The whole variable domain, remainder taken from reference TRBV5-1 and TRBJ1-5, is KAGVTQTPRYLIKTRGQQVTLSCSPISGHRSVSWYQQTPGQGLQFLFEYFSETQRNKGNFPGRFSGRQFSNSRSEMNVSTLELGDSALYLCASSLVWDYSNQPQHFGDGTRLSIL.

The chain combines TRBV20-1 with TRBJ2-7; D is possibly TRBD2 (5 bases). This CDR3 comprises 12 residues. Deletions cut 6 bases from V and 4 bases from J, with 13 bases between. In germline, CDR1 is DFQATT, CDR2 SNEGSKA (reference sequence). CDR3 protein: CSASGSVYEQYF. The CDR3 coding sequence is TGCAGTGCCTCGGGGTCCGTATACGAGCAGTACTTC.